This TCR beta chain emerged from a study of blood T cell repertoires in COVID-19. Study-wide background: Sites in the United States, Italy and Spain provided acute and convalescent COVID-19 samples.

Per the study methods: Reference gene primer amplification yielded estimated nucleated cell counts. The method was immunoSEQ multiplex PCR; TCRdb's version includes in-frame clones alone and lacks a portion of them. The V and J calls and clone size were taken over from that table, and D and trimming were inferred from the DNA. The profile shows about 230,000 clones, approximately 87% of them singletons. Input material: peripheral blood. The TCR sequence derives from a woman in her 70s with active or convalescent COVID-19.

This CDR3 is CASSLGGGQGRGYTF. As DNA, the CDR3 is TGTGCCAGCAGCTTAGGGGGTGGACAGGGGAGGGGCTACACCTTC. This chain links TRBV7-2 with TRBJ1-2; the match to TRBD1 covers 9 bases. The CDR3 is 15 amino acids. The V gene's germline CDR1 is SGHTA and CDR2 FQGNSA. Losses at the gene ends were 1 base for V and 8 bases for J; bases not matched to a gene: 8.